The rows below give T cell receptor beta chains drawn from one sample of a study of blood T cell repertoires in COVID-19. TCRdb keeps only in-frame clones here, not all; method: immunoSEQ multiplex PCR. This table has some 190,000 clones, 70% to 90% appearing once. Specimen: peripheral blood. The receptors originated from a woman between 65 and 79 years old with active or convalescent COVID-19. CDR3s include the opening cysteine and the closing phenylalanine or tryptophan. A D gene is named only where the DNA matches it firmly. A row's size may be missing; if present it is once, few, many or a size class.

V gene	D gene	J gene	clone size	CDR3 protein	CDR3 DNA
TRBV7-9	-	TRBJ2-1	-	CASSPTTENEQFF	TGTGCCAGCAGCCCCACGACAGAAAATGAGCAGTTCTTC
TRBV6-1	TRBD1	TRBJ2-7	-	CASSEPGQGSYEQYF	TGTGCCAGCAGTGAGCCGGGACAGGGGTCCTACGAGCAGTACTTC
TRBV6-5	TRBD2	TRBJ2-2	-	CASTWSGGHTGELFF	TGTGCCAGCACTTGGTCGGGAGGGCACACCGGGGAGCTGTTTTTT
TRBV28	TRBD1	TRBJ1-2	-	CASYYRGPANYGYTF	TGTGCCAGCTATTACAGGGGACCGGCTAACTATGGCTACACCTTC
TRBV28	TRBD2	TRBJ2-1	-	CASSKARREANEQFF	TGTGCCAGCAGTAAAGCGCGGCGGGAGGCGAATGAGCAGTTCTTC
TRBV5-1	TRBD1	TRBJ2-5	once	CASSFRGQGLEETQYF	TGCGCCAGCAGCTTTAGGGGACAGGGGTTGGAAGAGACCCAGTACTTC
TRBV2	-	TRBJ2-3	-	CASRSRGSGADTQYF	TGTGCCAGCAGATCTAGGGGGAGTGGTGCAGATACGCAGTATTTT
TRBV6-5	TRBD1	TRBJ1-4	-	CASSSRTGNEKLFF	TGTGCCAGCAGTTCGCGGACAGGGAATGAAAAACTGTTTTTT
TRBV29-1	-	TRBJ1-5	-	CSVGGQVGQPQHF	TGCAGCGTGGGCGGGCAGGTGGGTCAGCCCCAGCATTTT
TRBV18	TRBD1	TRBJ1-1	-	CASSSGQGAAEAFF	TGTGCCAGCTCATCGGGACAGGGGGCCGCTGAAGCTTTCTTT
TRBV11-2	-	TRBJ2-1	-	CASSPSAGPDEQFF	TGTGCCAGCAGCCCCTCGGCTGGGCCTGATGAGCAGTTCTTC
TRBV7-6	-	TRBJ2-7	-	CASSPKRGFYEQYF	TGTGCCAGCAGCCCGAAAAGGGGATTTTACGAGCAGTACTTC
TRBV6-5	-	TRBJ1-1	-	CASTRREDTEAFF	TGTGCCAGCACCCGGCGGGAGGACACTGAAGCTTTCTTT
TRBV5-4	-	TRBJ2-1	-	CASSPGALPGNNEQFF	TGTGCCAGCAGCCCGGGAGCTCTACCCGGAAACAATGAGCAGTTCTTC
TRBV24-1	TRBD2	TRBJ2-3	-	CATSTKTSGSPSTDTQYF	TGTGCCACCAGTACCAAGACTAGCGGGAGCCCTTCCACAGATACGCAGTATTTT
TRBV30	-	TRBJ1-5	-	CAWSALGPQHF	TGTGCCTGGAGCGCCCTCGGGCCCCAGCATTTT
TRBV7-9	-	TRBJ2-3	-	CASSLRGGANTDTQYF	TGTGCCAGCAGCCTCCGCGGAGGCGCCAACACAGATACGCAGTATTTT
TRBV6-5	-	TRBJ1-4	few	CASRRERAEKLFF	TGTGCCAGCAGGAGGGAGAGGGCGGAAAAACTGTTTTTT
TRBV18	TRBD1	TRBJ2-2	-	CASSRETGVGELFF	TGTGCCAGCTCACGAGAGACAGGGGTCGGGGAGCTGTTTTTT
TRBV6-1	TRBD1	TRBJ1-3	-	CASSSQGASGNTIYF	TGTGCCAGCAGTTCGCAGGGGGCTTCAGGAAACACCATATATTTT
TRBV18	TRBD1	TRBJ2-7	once	CASSSTGGYEQYF	TGTGCCAGCTCATCGACAGGGGGGTACGAGCAGTACTTC
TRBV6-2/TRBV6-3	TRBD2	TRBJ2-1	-	CASSLVGLASNEQFF	TGTGCCAGCAGCCTCGTCGGACTAGCGAGTAATGAGCAGTTCTTC
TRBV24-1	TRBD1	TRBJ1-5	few	CATSDRGQGAFQPQHF	TGTGCCACCAGTGACCGCGGACAGGGGGCATTTCAGCCCCAGCATTTT
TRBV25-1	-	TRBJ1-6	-	CASSRGQSHYNSPLHF	TGTGCCAGCAGCCGCGGACAGAGTCACTATAATTCACCCCTCCACTTT
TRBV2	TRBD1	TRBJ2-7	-	CAGGQGGYEQYF	TGTGCCGGGGGACAGGGTGGCTACGAGCAGTACTTC
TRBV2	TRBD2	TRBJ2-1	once	CASRGFLAGGPAYNEQFF	TGTGCCAGCAGAGGGTTCCTAGCGGGAGGGCCGGCCTACAATGAGCAGTTCTTC